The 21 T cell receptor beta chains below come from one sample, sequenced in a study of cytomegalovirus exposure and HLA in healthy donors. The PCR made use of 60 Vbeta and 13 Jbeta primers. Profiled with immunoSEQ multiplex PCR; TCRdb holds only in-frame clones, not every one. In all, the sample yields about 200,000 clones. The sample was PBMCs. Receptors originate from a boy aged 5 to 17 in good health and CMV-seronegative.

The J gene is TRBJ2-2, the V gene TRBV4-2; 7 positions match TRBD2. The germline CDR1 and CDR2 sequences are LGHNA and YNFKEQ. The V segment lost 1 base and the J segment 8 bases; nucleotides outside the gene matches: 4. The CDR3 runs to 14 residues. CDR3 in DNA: TGTGCCAGCAGCCAAGGGGAGGGACCGGGGGAGCTGTTTTTT. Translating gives CASSQGEGPGELFF.

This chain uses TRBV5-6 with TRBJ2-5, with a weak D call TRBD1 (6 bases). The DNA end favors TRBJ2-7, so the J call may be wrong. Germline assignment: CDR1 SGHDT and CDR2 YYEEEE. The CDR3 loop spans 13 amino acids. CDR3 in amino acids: CASSLRGGYEQYF. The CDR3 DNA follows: TGTGCCAGCAGCTTGCGAGGGGGCTACGAGCAGTACTTC.

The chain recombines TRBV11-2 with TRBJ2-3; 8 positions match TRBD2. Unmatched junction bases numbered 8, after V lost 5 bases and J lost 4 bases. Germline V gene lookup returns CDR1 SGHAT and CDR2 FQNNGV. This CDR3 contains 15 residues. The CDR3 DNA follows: TGTGCCAGCAGCCACCGGGGGGGGGCTGCAGATACGCAGTATTTT. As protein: CASSHRGGAADTQYF.

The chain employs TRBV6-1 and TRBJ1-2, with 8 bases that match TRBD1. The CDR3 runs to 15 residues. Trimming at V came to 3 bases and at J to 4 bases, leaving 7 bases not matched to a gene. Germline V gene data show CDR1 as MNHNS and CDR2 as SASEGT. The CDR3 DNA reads TGTGCCAGCAGTGACGGGACAGGCCCGACCTATGGCTACACCTTC. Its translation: CASSDGTGPTYGYTF.

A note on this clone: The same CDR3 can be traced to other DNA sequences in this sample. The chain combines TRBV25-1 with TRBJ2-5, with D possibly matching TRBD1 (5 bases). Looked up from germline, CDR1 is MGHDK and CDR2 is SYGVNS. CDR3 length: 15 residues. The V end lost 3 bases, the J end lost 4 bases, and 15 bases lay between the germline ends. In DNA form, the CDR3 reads TGTGCCAGCAGTGACTTGGGGCAGGGTGGAGAGACCCAGTACTTC. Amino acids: CASSDLGQGGETQYF.

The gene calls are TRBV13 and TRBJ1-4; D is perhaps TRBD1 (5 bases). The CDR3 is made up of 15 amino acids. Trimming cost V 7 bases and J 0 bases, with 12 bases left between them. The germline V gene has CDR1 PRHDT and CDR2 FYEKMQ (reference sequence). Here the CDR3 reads CASKGYDTTNEKLFF. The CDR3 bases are TGTGCCAGCAAGGGGTACGACACAACTAATGAAAAACTGTTTTTT. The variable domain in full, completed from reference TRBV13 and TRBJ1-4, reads AAGVIQSPRHLIKEKRETATLKCYPIPRHDTVYWYQQGPGQDPQFLISFYEKMQSDKGSIPDRFSAQQFSDYHSELNMSSLELGDSALYFCASKGYDTTNEKLFFGSGTQLSVL.

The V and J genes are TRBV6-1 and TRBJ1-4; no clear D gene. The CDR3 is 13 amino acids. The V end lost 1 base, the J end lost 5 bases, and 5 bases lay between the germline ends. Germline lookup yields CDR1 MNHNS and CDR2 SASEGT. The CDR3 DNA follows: TGTGCCAGCAGTGAAGTCTTAAATGAAAAACTGTTTTTT. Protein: CASSEVLNEKLFF.

The CDR3 spells CSVARTASGGGYNEQFF. Written as DNA, the CDR3 is TGCAGCGTTGCTAGGACTGCAAGCGGGGGGGGATACAATGAGCAGTTCTTC. This chain uses TRBV29-1 with TRBJ2-1; 10 bases map to TRBD2. The CDR3 is made up of 17 amino acids. Per the germline V gene, CDR1 is SQVTM and CDR2 is ANQGSEA. Germline trimming cut 4 bases from V and 4 bases from J; bases unmatched to any gene: 13.

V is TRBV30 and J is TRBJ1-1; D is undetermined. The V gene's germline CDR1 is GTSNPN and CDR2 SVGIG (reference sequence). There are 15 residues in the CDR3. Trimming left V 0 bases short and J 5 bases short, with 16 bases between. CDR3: CAWSVVPGRRTEAFF. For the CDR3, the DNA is TGTGCCTGGAGTGTTGTTCCGGGGAGGCGGACTGAAGCTTTCTTT.

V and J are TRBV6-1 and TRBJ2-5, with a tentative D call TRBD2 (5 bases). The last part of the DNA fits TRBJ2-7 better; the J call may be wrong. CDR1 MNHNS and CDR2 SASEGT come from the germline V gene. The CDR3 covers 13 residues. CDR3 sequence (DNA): TGTGCCATTCTTGACCGGGGATCCTACGAGCAGTACTTC. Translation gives CAILDRGSYEQYF.

The CDR3 sequence is CASSVELAGAGSEQFF. CDR3 DNA sequence: TGTGCCAGCAGTGTAGAACTAGCGGGGGCGGGGAGTGAGCAGTTCTTC. This rearrangement joins TRBV6-1 to TRBJ2-1, with 11 bases that match TRBD2. V lost 4 bases to trimming and J lost 9 bases; unmatched junction nucleotides: 11. The CDR3 spans 16 residues. From germline, CDR1 is MNHNS and CDR2 SASEGT.

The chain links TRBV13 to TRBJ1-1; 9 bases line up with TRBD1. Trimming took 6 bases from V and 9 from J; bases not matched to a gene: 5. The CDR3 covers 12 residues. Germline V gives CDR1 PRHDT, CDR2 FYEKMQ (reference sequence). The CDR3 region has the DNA TGTGCCAGCAGTTACGACAGGGGGAAAGCTTTCTTT. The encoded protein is CASSYDRGKAFF.

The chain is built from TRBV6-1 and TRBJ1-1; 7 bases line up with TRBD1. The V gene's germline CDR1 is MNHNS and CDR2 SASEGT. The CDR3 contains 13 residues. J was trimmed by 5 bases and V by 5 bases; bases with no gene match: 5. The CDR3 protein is CASSYTGETEAFF. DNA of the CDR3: TGTGCCAGCAGTTATACAGGGGAGACTGAAGCTTTCTTT.

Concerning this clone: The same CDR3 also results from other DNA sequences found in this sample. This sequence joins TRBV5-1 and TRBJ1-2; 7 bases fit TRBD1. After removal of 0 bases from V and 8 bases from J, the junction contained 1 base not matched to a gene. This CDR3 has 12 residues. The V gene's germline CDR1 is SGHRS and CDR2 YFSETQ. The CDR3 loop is CASSLDRGGYTF. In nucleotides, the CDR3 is TGCGCCAGCAGCTTGGACAGGGGCGGCTACACCTTC.

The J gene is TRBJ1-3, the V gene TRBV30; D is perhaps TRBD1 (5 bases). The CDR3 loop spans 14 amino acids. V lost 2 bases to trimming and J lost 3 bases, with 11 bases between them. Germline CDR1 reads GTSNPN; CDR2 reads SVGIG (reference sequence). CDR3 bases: TGTGCCTGGAGTCGGGGGAGGGGTGGAAACACCATATATTTT. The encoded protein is CAWSRGRGGNTIYF.

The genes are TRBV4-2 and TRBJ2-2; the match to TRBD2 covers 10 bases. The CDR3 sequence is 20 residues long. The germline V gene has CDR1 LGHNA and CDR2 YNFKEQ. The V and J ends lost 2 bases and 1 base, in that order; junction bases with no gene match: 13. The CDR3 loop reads CASSQSGLAELIRNTGELFF. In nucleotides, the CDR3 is TGTGCCAGCAGCCAATCCGGACTAGCGGAGCTAATTAGGAACACCGGGGAGCTGTTTTTT.

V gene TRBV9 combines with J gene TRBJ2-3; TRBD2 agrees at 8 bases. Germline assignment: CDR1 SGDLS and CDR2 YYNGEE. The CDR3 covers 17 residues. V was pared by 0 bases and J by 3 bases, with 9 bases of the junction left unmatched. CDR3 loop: CASSVGIRGGLTDTQYF. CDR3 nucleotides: TGTGCCAGCAGCGTAGGGATCCGGGGGGGCCTAACAGATACGCAGTATTTT.

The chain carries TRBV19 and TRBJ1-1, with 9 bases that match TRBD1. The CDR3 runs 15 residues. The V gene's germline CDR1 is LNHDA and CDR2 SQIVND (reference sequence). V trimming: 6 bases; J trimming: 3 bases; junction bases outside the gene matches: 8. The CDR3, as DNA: TGTGCCAGTAGCTCAACCGGGACAGGGTACACTGAAGCTTTCTTT. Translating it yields CASSSTGTGYTEAFF.

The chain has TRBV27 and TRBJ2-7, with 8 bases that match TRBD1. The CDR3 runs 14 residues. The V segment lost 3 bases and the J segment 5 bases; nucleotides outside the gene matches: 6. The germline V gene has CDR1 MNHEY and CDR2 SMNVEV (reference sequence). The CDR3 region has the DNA TGTGCCAGCAGTTTCTTGGACAGGGCACACGAGCAGTACTTC. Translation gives CASSFLDRAHEQYF.

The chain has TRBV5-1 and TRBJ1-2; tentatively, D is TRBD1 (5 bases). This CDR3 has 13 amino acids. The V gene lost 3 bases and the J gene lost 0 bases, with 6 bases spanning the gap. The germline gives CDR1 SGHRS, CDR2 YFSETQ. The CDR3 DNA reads TGCGCCAGCAGCTGGGGCGCTAACTATGGCTACACCTTC. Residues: CASSWGANYGYTF.

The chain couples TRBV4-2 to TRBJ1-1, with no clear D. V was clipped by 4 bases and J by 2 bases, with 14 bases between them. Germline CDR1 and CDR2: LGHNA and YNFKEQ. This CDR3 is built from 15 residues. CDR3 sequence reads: CASSPGKGVNTEAFF. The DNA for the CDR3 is TGTGCCAGCAGCCCAGGAAAGGGAGTTAACACTGAAGCTTTCTTT.